The 25 T cell receptor beta chains below all came from one sample that was sequenced in a study of T cell changes during pregnancy in multiple sclerosis. Sequencing used immunoSEQ multiplex PCR; TCRdb keeps in-frame clones, though not all of them. The sample includes roughly 23,000 clones, roughly nine tenths of them seen just once. The starting material was CD4+ T cells from peripheral blood mononuclear cells, obtained in the third trimester of pregnancy. Receptors originate from a female donor in good health, enrolled as a control in a pregnancy study.

This sequence joins TRBV6-4 and TRBJ1-2; perhaps TRBD1 as D (5 bases). The CDR3 contains 14 residues. Germline CDR1 MRHNA, CDR2 SNTAGT. The ends were cut back, 2 bases at V and 8 bases at J, with 15 bases in the middle. In nucleotides, the CDR3 is TGTGCCAGCAGTGACGGGGCCGCGATGGGGGGCTACACCTTC. Its translation: CASSDGAAMGGYTF.

This sequence joins TRBV27 and TRBJ2-7, with 10 bases matching TRBD1. Germline loops: CDR1 MNHEY, CDR2 SMNVEV (reference sequence). The CDR3 loop spans 19 amino acids. V lost 3 bases to trimming and J lost 5 bases; unmatched junction nucleotides: 19. The CDR3 loop reads CASSFRTGGSYGRLNEQYF. CDR3 nucleotides: TGTGCCAGCAGTTTCCGGACAGGGGGTTCTTACGGGAGGCTCAACGAGCAGTACTTC.

The chain links TRBV5-1 to TRBJ1-1; TRBD1 aligns across 8 bases. The CDR3 covers 14 residues. Germline trimming cut 3 bases from V and 2 bases from J; bases unmatched to any gene: 3. Looked up from germline, CDR1 is SGHRS and CDR2 is YFSETQ. CDR3 nucleotide sequence: TGCGCCAGCAGCTGGGGACAGGCCAACACTGAAGCTTTCTTT. Its protein product is CASSWGQANTEAFF.

The V and J genes are TRBV2 and TRBJ1-5; TRBD1 is a possible D gene (6 bases). Germline V lookup: CDR1 SNHLY, CDR2 FYNNEI. CDR3 length: 14 residues. V shed 4 bases and J shed 9 bases, with 16 bases lying between them. The CDR3 reads CASSARGGVRPQHF. CDR3 DNA: TGTGCCAGCAGTGCCAGGGGTGGAGTACGGCCCCAGCATTTT.

The chain links TRBV19 to TRBJ2-3; 10 bases agree with TRBD2. Germline V gene data show CDR1 as LNHDA and CDR2 as SQIVND (reference sequence). The CDR3 loop spans 17 amino acids. V was pared by 2 bases and J by 4 bases, with 9 bases of the junction left unmatched. The CDR3 sequence is CASSITPLAGWADTQYF. CDR3 DNA: TGTGCCAGTAGTATAACCCCACTAGCGGGGTGGGCAGATACGCAGTATTTT.

The chain couples TRBV14 to TRBJ2-3; 10 positions agree with TRBD2. CDR1 is SGHDN and CDR2 is FVKESK in the germline V gene. J gave up 1 base and V 0 bases, and 7 bases lay outside the gene matches. CDR3 size: 18 residues. DNA for the CDR3: TGTGCCAGCAGCCAAGATAGGCGGACTAGCGGCCGCACAGATACGCAGTATTTT. Translation: CASSQDRRTSGRTDTQYF.

The genes are TRBV27 and TRBJ1-1, with D perhaps TRBD1 (5 bases). V was shortened by 4 bases and J by 1 base, with 10 bases between the two germline ends. Germline V CDR1 and CDR2: MNHEY, SMNVEV (reference sequence). This CDR3 has 14 amino acids. The CDR3 DNA sequence: TGTGCCAGCAGTTCTCCTGGGGCGAACACTGAAGCTTTCTTT. Translation gives CASSSPGANTEAFF.

The V call is TRBV21-1, the J call TRBJ1-2; the D call of TRBD1 is as the table states it, not checked on the DNA. TRBV21-1 is an annotated pseudogene. The length of the CDR3 is 12 residues. The CDR3 loop is CANHYRVYGYTF. The CDR3 coding sequence is TGTGCCAACCATTACAGGGTCTATGGCTACACCTTC.

This chain joins TRBV6-4 and TRBJ2-1; possible D gene TRBD1, 6 bases. Trimming shortened V by 6 bases and J by 0 bases, and 18 bases separated the two germline ends. Germline V gene data show CDR1 as MRHNA and CDR2 as SNTAGT. The CDR3 is 17 amino acids. The DNA for the CDR3 is TGTGCCAGCAGCCCCGGGACACTTAAGAGCTCCTACAATGAGCAGTTCTTC. It specifies CASSPGTLKSSYNEQFF.

This chain joins TRBV5-6 and TRBJ2-3; 9 positions agree with TRBD2. J was trimmed by 4 bases and V by 3 bases; bases with no gene match: 15. Germline V lookup: CDR1 SGHDT, CDR2 YYEEEE. The length of the CDR3 is 18 residues. CDR3 bases: TGTGCCAGCAGCTCGATCGGGGTAGCGGGAGCCCACCCAGATACGCAGTATTTT. It translates to CASSSIGVAGAHPDTQYF.

This rearrangement joins TRBV6-5 to TRBJ1-1; D is uncertain. The CDR3 totals 14 residues. The V end was cut by 2 bases, the J end by 0 bases, with 7 bases between. Per germline, CDR1 MNHEY and CDR2 SVGAGI. Here the CDR3 reads CASSYGELNTEAFF. DNA of the CDR3: TGTGCCAGCAGTTACGGGGAGTTGAACACTGAAGCTTTCTTT.

The chain combines TRBV27 with TRBJ2-1; D may be TRBD1 (7 bases). The germline CDR1 and CDR2 sequences are MNHEY and SMNVEV (reference sequence). The CDR3 extends over 12 amino acids. Between the trimmed V and J ends, which lost 7 bases and 7 bases, there was a span of 11 bases. The CDR3 coding sequence is TGTGCCAGCACGACAGGGAGGAATGAGCAGTTCTTC. Its translation: CASTTGRNEQFF.

The chain recombines TRBV27 with TRBJ2-5, with D tentatively TRBD2 (6 bases). This CDR3 has 16 amino acids. The germline gives CDR1 MNHEY, CDR2 SMNVEV (reference sequence). Trimming took off 6 bases at V and 2 bases at J, with 19 bases between the two ends. The CDR3 region has the DNA TGTGCCAGCAGCCCCGGGGGAGGAGCCGGGCAAGAGACCCAGTACTTC. Amino acids: CASSPGGGAGQETQYF.

The V call is TRBV7-9, the J call TRBJ1-2; 8 bases map to TRBD1. This CDR3 has 15 residues. V shed 0 bases, J shed 3 bases, and the junction held 3 bases outside the gene matches. Germline-derived CDR1 and CDR2 are SEHNR and FQNEAQ (reference sequence). In DNA form, the CDR3 reads TGTGCCAGCAGCTTAGCCACAGGGGGGTACTATGGCTACACCTTC. Encoded protein: CASSLATGGYYGYTF.

About this clone: At one of its ends the junction is not consistent with the germline gene, which may arise from a read error. This chain connects TRBV5-5 to TRBJ1-1, with TRBD1 matching over 9 bases. CDR3 size: 13 residues. Germline assignment: CDR1 SGHKS and CDR2 YYEKEE (reference sequence). CDR3 bases: TGTGTCAGCAGCACAGGGGGCTGGACTGAAGCTTTCTTT. Translating gives CVSSTGGWTEAFF.

V is TRBV27 and J is TRBJ2-3, with 15 nucleotides matching TRBD2. The CDR3 has 17 residues. CDR1 and CDR2 (germline): MNHEY, SMNVEV (reference sequence). Trimming removed 5 bases from V and 3 bases from J; junction bases left unmatched: 6. The CDR3 nucleotides read TGTGCCAGCAGTCTCTGGACTAGCGGGGGGGCAACAGATACGCAGTATTTT. This sequence encodes CASSLWTSGGATDTQYF.

This rearrangement joins TRBV10-1 to TRBJ2-2; D is possibly TRBD2 (6 bases). Germline V gene data show CDR1 as WNHNN and CDR2 as SYGVQD (reference sequence). This CDR3 contains 15 residues. V was trimmed by 4 bases and J by 2 bases, leaving 11 bases between them. The CDR3 region is CASSGSAGNTGELFF. The CDR3 DNA sequence: TGCGCCAGCAGTGGATCGGCGGGAAACACCGGGGAGCTGTTTTTT.

The rearrangement joins TRBV19 to TRBJ1-5; D is ambiguous. The CDR3 totals 14 residues. In germline, CDR1 is LNHDA, CDR2 SQIVND (reference sequence). Between the trimmed V and J ends, which lost 7 bases and 0 bases, there was a span of 10 bases. The DNA of the CDR3 is TGTGCCAGTACCGTCAGACTTAGCAATCAGCCCCAGCATTTT. Encoded protein: CASTVRLSNQPQHF.

V usage is TRBV19 and J usage is TRBJ1-4; D is unclear. The CDR3 consists of 19 residues. The germline V and J ends were trimmed by 3 bases and 0 bases, with 20 bases remaining between them. Germline assignment: CDR1 LNHDA and CDR2 SQIVND (reference sequence). As DNA, the CDR3 is TGTGCCAGTAGTATTGGGCCAGTGATGATTAATGCAACTAATGAAAAACTGTTTTTT. As protein: CASSIGPVMINATNEKLFF.

The gene calls are TRBV18 and TRBJ2-7; D is unresolved. Germline assignment: CDR1 KGHSH and CDR2 LQKENI. V lost 6 bases and J 2 bases, leaving 14 bases between the germline ends. This CDR3 region has 14 residues. CDR3 bases: TGTGCCAGCTCTAGTATGCGAGGCCCCTACGAGCAGTACTTC. Amino acid sequence: CASSSMRGPYEQYF.

The chain joins TRBV15 to TRBJ1-3; D perhaps matches TRBD1 (5 bases). V gave up 0 bases and J gave up 7 bases, with 13 bases separating them. Germline loops: CDR1 LNHNV, CDR2 YYDKDF (reference sequence). CDR3 length: 15 amino acids. CDR3 bases: TGTGCCACCAGCAGAGATCGACAGAGGATGAACACCATATATTTT. It is translated as CATSRDRQRMNTIYF.

This sequence joins TRBV5-4 and TRBJ2-1; weak D call: TRBD1 (6 bases). There are 15 residues in the CDR3. Trimming left V 4 bases short and J 8 bases short, with 19 bases between. Germline-derived CDR1 and CDR2 are SGHNT and YYREEE (reference sequence). CDR3 sequence (DNA): TGTGCCAGCAGCCGCACCGCTGGGGGCCTCTATGAGCAGTTCTTC. Translating gives CASSRTAGGLYEQFF.

This chain connects TRBV18 to TRBJ1-4, with D hard to call. Trimming pared 2 bases from V and 0 bases from J, leaving 10 bases between. The CDR3 extends over 16 amino acids. Looked up from germline, CDR1 is KGHSH and CDR2 is LQKENI. The CDR3 loop reads CASSPYIGSTNEKLFF. The CDR3 DNA reads TGTGCCAGCTCACCATACATTGGTTCAACTAATGAAAAACTGTTTTTT.

The chain couples TRBV27 to TRBJ2-3; D perhaps matches TRBD2 (6 bases). Trimming removed 4 bases at V and 0 bases at J, with 17 bases between. This CDR3 has 17 residues. The germline V gene has CDR1 MNHEY and CDR2 SMNVEV (reference sequence). CDR3 in amino acids: CASSSGLTASSTDTQYF. CDR3 bases: TGTGCCAGCAGTTCCGGACTAACCGCTTCTAGCACAGATACGCAGTATTTT.

CDR3 region: CASGSPFTSRKTQYF. Here the CDR3 DNA reads TGTGCTAGTGGTTCCCCTTTCACCTCGAGAAAGACCCAGTACTTC. V and J are TRBV12-5 and TRBJ2-5; D gene unclear. Per germline, CDR1 LGHNT and CDR2 FRNRAP. This CDR3 comprises 15 residues. The V gene lost 4 bases and the J gene lost 6 bases, with 18 bases spanning the gap.